The 9 T cell receptor beta chains below all came from one sample that was sequenced in a study of cytomegalovirus exposure and HLA in healthy donors (dated by TCRdb to 2017 to 2019). Library generation was performed with the immunoSEQ multiplex PCR assay. A mixture of 60 forward primers for TCR Vbeta segments and 13 reverse primers for TCR Jbeta segments was used in the multiplex PCR. In its TCRdb copy, this immuneACCESS table keeps in-frame sequences only and misses some clones. Where compared with another copy, unresolved V genes explain less than half of these, and the others have no known cause. Counted in this sample were some 110,000 clones; 60% to 85% of them appeared once. Together, the top ten hold 1.6% of the sample. The sequenced sample was PBMCs. The source is a young woman in good health and CMV-seronegative.

V gene TRBV27 combines with J gene TRBJ1-2; tentatively, D is TRBD1 (6 bases). The V and J ends lost 10 bases and 4 bases respectively, with 22 bases between them. This CDR3 comprises 15 residues. The germline CDR1 and CDR2 sequences are MNHEY and SMNVEV (reference sequence). CDR3 loop: CATIDLTGDFYGYTF. The CDR3 nucleotides are TGTGCCACCATAGATTTGACAGGAGACTTCTATGGCTACACCTTC.

The rearrangement uses TRBV7-2 and TRBJ1-6; TRBD1 matches at 9 bases. V gave up 5 bases and J gave up 8 bases; unmatched junction bases: 4. Looked up from germline, CDR1 is SGHTA and CDR2 is FQGNSA. This CDR3 comprises 14 residues. Here the CDR3 DNA reads TGTGCCAGCAGCCTGCGGACAGGGGATTCACCCCTCCACTTT. Protein sequence: CASSLRTGDSPLHF.

The chain recombines TRBV7-9 with TRBJ2-7, with 8 bases aligning to TRBD2. J lost 0 bases, V lost 2 bases, and 3 bases had no gene match. Germline assignment: CDR1 SEHNR and CDR2 FQNEAQ (reference sequence). The CDR3 is 15 amino acids. DNA for the CDR3: TGTGCCAGCAGCTTAACTAGCGGCGGCTCCTACGAGCAGTACTTC. Protein: CASSLTSGGSYEQYF. Supplemented by reference TRBV7-9 and TRBJ2-7, the full variable domain reads DTGVSQNPRHKITKRGQNVTFRCDPISEHNRLYWYRQTLGQGPEFLTYFQNEAQLEKSRLLSDRFSAERPKGSFSTLEIQRTEQGDSAMYLCASSLTSGGSYEQYFGPGTRLTVT.

V is TRBV7-6 and J is TRBJ1-5; no clear D gene. Germline lookup yields CDR1 SGHVS and CDR2 FNYEAQ. CDR3 size: 14 residues. Trimming removed 3 bases at V and 5 bases at J, with 11 bases between. Written as DNA, the CDR3 is TGTGCCAGCAGCTTCGACCTGGGAGATCAGCCCCAGCATTTT. Translating gives CASSFDLGDQPQHF. Filled out from reference TRBV7-6 and TRBJ1-5, the complete variable domain reads GAGVSQSPRYKVTKRGQDVALRCDPISGHVSLYWYRQALGQGPEFLTYFNYEAQQDKSGLPNDRFSAERPEGSISTLTIQRTEQRDSAMYRCASSFDLGDQPQHFGDGTRLSIL.

V gene TRBV6-1 combines with J gene TRBJ1-2; D possibly corresponds to TRBD1 (5 bases). CDR1 and CDR2 from the germline V gene are MNHNS and SASEGT. CDR3 length: 14 amino acids. V lost 6 bases, J lost 8 bases, and 19 bases lay in between. The CDR3 reads CASSPDSRMEGYTF. The CDR3 DNA follows: TGTGCCAGCAGCCCCGACAGCCGTATGGAAGGCTACACCTTC.

Only one count was recorded for this clone. The CDR3 coding sequence is TGTGCCAGTACAGGGGGAGACAATCAGCCCCAGCATTTT. Its translation is CASTGGDNQPQHF. The rearrangement uses TRBV19 and TRBJ1-5; 7 bases are a match to TRBD1. The CDR3 loop spans 13 amino acids. After removal of 7 bases from V and 3 bases from J, the junction contained 3 bases not matched to a gene. CDR1 and CDR2 from the germline V gene are LNHDA and SQIVND (reference sequence).

The chain employs TRBV5-4 and TRBJ2-5; 11 bases map to TRBD2. V was pared by 3 bases and J by 3 bases, with 4 bases of the junction left unmatched. CDR1 and CDR2 from the germline V gene are SGHNT and YYREEE (reference sequence). CDR3 size: 15 residues. CDR3 coding DNA: TGTGCCAGCAGCTCTACGGGACTAGCGGAAGAGACCCAGTACTTC. Translated: CASSSTGLAEETQYF. The full variable domain, in which reference TRBV5-4 and TRBJ2-5 provide the parts outside the CDR3, is ETGVTQSPTHLIKTRGQQVTLRCSSQSGHNTVSWYQQALGQGPQFIFQYYREEENGRGNFPPRFSGLQFPNYSSELNVNALELDDSALYLCASSSTGLAEETQYFGPGTRLLVL.

The V gene is TRBV28, the J gene TRBJ2-7; 8 bases are a match to TRBD1. Germline-derived CDR1 and CDR2 are MDHEN and SYDVKM. V shed 1 base, J shed 2 bases, and the junction held 1 base outside the gene matches. The CDR3 spans 14 residues. The CDR3 sequence: CASSLLGQAYEQYF. Here the CDR3 DNA reads TGTGCCAGCAGTTTATTGGGACAGGCCTACGAGCAGTACTTC.

The rearrangement uses TRBV5-6 and TRBJ1-1; 9 bases align to TRBD1. This CDR3 contains 16 residues. In germline, CDR1 is SGHDT, CDR2 YYEEEE. V was clipped by 3 bases and J by 3 bases; unmatched bases: 9. CDR3 DNA sequence: TGTGCCAGCAGCTCGACCGGGACAGGGACGGACACTGAAGCTTTCTTT. Translated: CASSSTGTGTDTEAFF.